Below are 9 T cell receptor beta chains sequenced from a single sample in a study of OX40 agonist ivuxolimab in advanced cancers. Libraries were prepared by immunoSEQ multiplex PCR; TCRdb keeps only in-frame clonotypes and omits some of them. The table shows about 83,000 clones, with approximately 84% occurring only once. The sequenced sample was CD4+ or CD8+ T cells sorted from blood, obtained in a trial of the OX40 agonist ivuxolimab. These receptors originate from an adult with an advanced solid tumor such as melanoma, head and neck, liver or kidney cancer.

This chain uses TRBV7-2 with TRBJ1-1; D is unclear. Germline loops: CDR1 SGHTA, CDR2 FQGNSA. The CDR3 is 14 residues long. The V end lost 6 bases, the J end lost 0 bases, and 11 bases lay between the germline ends. Here the CDR3 reads CASRARPLNTEAFF. Here the CDR3 DNA reads TGTGCCAGCAGAGCGAGGCCTCTGAACACTGAAGCTTTCTTT.

The chain is built from TRBV4-2 and TRBJ1-1; D gene unclear. The CDR3 runs 14 residues. V was pared by 4 bases and J by 1 base, with 10 bases between. Germline assignment: CDR1 LGHNA and CDR2 YNFKEQ. In nucleotides, the CDR3 is TGTGCCAGCAGCCCGCGGGGTAGGAACACTGAAGCTTTCTTT. It is translated as CASSPRGRNTEAFF.

This chain uses TRBV27 with TRBJ1-1; no clear D. Deletions cut 5 bases from V and 3 bases from J, with 16 bases between. The CDR3 length is 15 residues. The germline V gene has CDR1 MNHEY and CDR2 SMNVEV (reference sequence). The CDR3 protein is CASSPGYDGHTEAFF. DNA of the CDR3: TGTGCCAGCAGTCCTGGGTATGACGGCCACACTGAAGCTTTCTTT.

This chain links TRBV19 with TRBJ1-1, with 8 nucleotides matching TRBD1. V was clipped by 7 bases and J by 2 bases; unmatched bases: 6. The CDR3 runs 14 residues. CDR1 LNHDA and CDR2 SQIVND come from the germline V gene (reference sequence). CDR3 sequence: CASTRTGLNTEAFF. In nucleotides, the CDR3 is TGTGCCAGTACGAGGACAGGGCTAAACACTGAAGCTTTCTTT.

The sample holds a few counts of this clone. This chain links TRBV25-1 with TRBJ1-6; possibly TRBD1 for D (5 bases). CDR1 is MGHDK, CDR2 SYGVNS, per germline. Between the trimmed V and J ends, which lost 3 bases and 5 bases, there was a span of 8 bases. The CDR3 has 14 amino acids. This CDR3 reads CASSDRGDNSPLHF. The CDR3 nucleotides are TGTGCCAGCAGTGATCGAGGGGATAATTCACCCCTCCACTTT. Complete variable domain (other parts from reference TRBV25-1 and TRBJ1-6): EADIYQTPRYLVIGTGKKITLECSQTMGHDKMYWYQQDPGMELHLIHYSYGVNSTEKGDLSSESTVSRIRTEHFPLTLESARPSHTSQYLCASSDRGDNSPLHFGNGTRLTVT.

V is TRBV5-5 and J is TRBJ2-7; D may be TRBD1 (6 bases). CDR3 length: 13 residues. The V and J ends lost 4 bases and 5 bases respectively, with 13 bases between them. Germline loops: CDR1 SGHKS, CDR2 YYEKEE (reference sequence). This chain's CDR3 is CASSRVGGNEQYF. The CDR3 DNA sequence: TGTGCCAGCAGCCGGGTAGGGGGAAACGAGCAGTACTTC. Filled out from reference TRBV5-5 and TRBJ2-7, the complete variable domain reads DAGVTQSPTHLIKTRGQQVTLRCSPISGHKSVSWYQQVLGQGPQFIFQYYEKEERGRGNFPDRFSARQFPNYSSELNVNALLLGDSALYLCASSRVGGNEQYFGPGTRLTVT.

This clone occurred a few times. The chain joins TRBV5-1 to TRBJ2-7; 9 nucleotides line up with TRBD1. The CDR3 has 15 amino acids. CDR1 is SGHRS and CDR2 is YFSETQ in the germline V gene. V shed 5 bases, J shed 3 bases, and the junction held 9 bases outside the gene matches. CDR3 nucleotides: TGCGCCAGCAGAAAGGGGACAGGGTCCAACTACGAGCAGTACTTC. Amino acid sequence: CASRKGTGSNYEQYF.

The chain couples TRBV7-2 to TRBJ2-2; unclear D gene. CDR3 length: 15 residues. Germline assignment: CDR1 SGHTA and CDR2 FQGNSA. Trimming removed 2 bases from V and 2 bases from J, with 9 bases in between. The CDR3 sequence: CASSLRLTNTGELFF. CDR3 nucleotide sequence: TGTGCCAGCAGCTTAAGGCTCACTAACACCGGGGAGCTGTTTTTT.

Only a few counts were recorded for this clone. This chain uses TRBV5-1 with TRBJ2-5; 7 positions agree with TRBD1. Germline values: CDR1 SGHRS, CDR2 YFSETQ. V lost 2 bases, J lost 0 bases, and 4 bases stayed unmatched. The CDR3 is 15 amino acids. The CDR3 coding sequence is TGCGCCAGCAGCTTACAGGACAGGTACCAAGAGACCCAGTACTTC. Protein: CASSLQDRYQETQYF.